These 21 T cell receptor beta chains were all obtained from the same sample, sequenced in a study of a mutant IDH1 vaccine in newly diagnosed glioma. Noted time point: week 11, during vaccination. All doses held 300 ug of mutant IDH1 20-mer peptide, with topical imiquimod. These TCRs are of unknown antigen specificity. Clones were read by immunoSEQ multiplex PCR, and TCRdb kept only the in-frame ones, dropping some. This sample has about 62,000 clones; 89% occur once, and the top ten carry approximately 1.9%. The material was PBMCs, obtained from a glioma patient whose treatment included an IDH1 peptide vaccine. These receptor sequences come from a man between 40 and 49 years old with glioma.

This clone was seen just once. The chain recombines TRBV15 with TRBJ1-3; the match to TRBD1 covers 8 bases. Trimming at V came to 1 base and at J to 4 bases, leaving 6 bases not matched to a gene. Germline assignment: CDR1 LNHNV and CDR2 YYDKDF (reference sequence). The CDR3 totals 16 residues. The CDR3 sequence: CATSRARQGSGNTIYF. Here the CDR3 DNA reads TGTGCCACCAGCAGAGCGAGACAGGGGTCCGGAAACACCATATATTTT.

This sequence joins TRBV19 and TRBJ1-5, with a tentative D call TRBD1 (6 bases). The CDR3 totals 15 residues. Per germline, CDR1 LNHDA and CDR2 SQIVND (reference sequence). Trimming removed 4 bases from V and 5 bases from J, with 15 bases in between. CDR3 sequence reads: CASSTRGLGDQPQHF. CDR3 DNA: TGTGCCAGTAGTACCAGGGGTCTCGGCGATCAGCCCCAGCATTTT.

The V and J genes are TRBV5-4 and TRBJ1-1; no definite D call. The CDR3 spans 15 residues. Between the trimmed V and J ends, which lost 4 bases and 10 bases, there was a span of 23 bases. Germline-derived CDR1 and CDR2 are SGHNT and YYREEE (reference sequence). The CDR3 region is CASSGPPGEGLAAFF. The CDR3 nucleotides read TGTGCCAGCAGCGGACCCCCCGGGGAGGGTCTGGCAGCTTTCTTT.

J is TRBJ1-5 and V is TRBV15; D is unclear. CDR1 and CDR2 from the germline V gene are LNHNV and YYDKDF (reference sequence). The CDR3 spans 15 residues. V was clipped by 0 bases and J by 6 bases, with 12 bases between them. CDR3 loop: CATSRDRPVIQPQHF. The DNA for the CDR3 is TGTGCCACCAGCAGAGACAGGCCCGTGATTCAGCCCCAGCATTTT.

On this clone itself: One end of the junction is discordant with germline, which a read error may explain. The CDR3 region is CSATDRYHANF. As DNA, the CDR3 is TGCAGTGCTACAGACAGGTACCACGCAAACTTC. J is TRBJ1-2 and V is TRBV20-1; D is perhaps TRBD1 (6 bases). CDR3 length equals 11 residues. CDR1 is DFQATT, CDR2 SNEGSKA, per germline (reference sequence).

The chain joins TRBV5-4 to TRBJ2-3; the match to TRBD2 covers 10 bases. V shed 1 base, J shed 4 bases, and the junction held 3 bases outside the gene matches. The germline CDR1 and CDR2 sequences are SGHNT and YYREEE (reference sequence). The CDR3 is 15 amino acids. The CDR3 region is CASSLQAGGPDTQYF. The CDR3 DNA reads TGTGCCAGCAGCTTGCAAGCGGGGGGGCCAGATACGCAGTATTTT.

J is TRBJ1-1 and V is TRBV5-4, with D possibly matching TRBD1 (6 bases). The germline V and J ends were trimmed by 0 bases and 3 bases, with 6 bases remaining between them. Germline V CDR1 and CDR2: SGHNT, YYREEE (reference sequence). The CDR3 has 13 amino acids. The CDR3 sequence is CASSLDRDTEAFF. The CDR3 DNA sequence: TGTGCCAGCAGCTTGGACAGGGACACTGAAGCTTTCTTT.

J is TRBJ2-1 and V is TRBV21-1; the D segment call TRBD1 is taken from the table without a DNA check. TRBV21-1 constitutes a pseudogene. The CDR3 is 17 residues long. The CDR3 is CASNTLKGQEYYNEQFF. In DNA, the CDR3 is TGTGCCAGCAATACGCTTAAGGGACAGGAGTACTACAATGAGCAGTTCTTC.

The CDR3 DNA is TGTGCCAGCAGCCCTAGACAGGGGGCGGTTTCACCCCTCCACTTT. Protein product: CASSPRQGAVSPLHF. The rearrangement links TRBV7-2 to TRBJ1-6; TRBD1 matches at 10 bases. V lost 5 bases and J lost 9; bases outside the gene matches: 7. The germline V gene has CDR1 SGHTA and CDR2 FQGNSA. The CDR3 runs to 15 residues.

This clone was observed a handful of times. The chain has TRBV5-8 and TRBJ1-5; tentatively, D is TRBD1 (5 bases). This CDR3 has 15 residues. Per germline, CDR1 SGHTS and CDR2 YDEGEE. Trimming stripped 3 bases from V and 0 bases from J, with 10 bases between. CDR3 residues: CASSSEGHSNQPQHF. The CDR3 nucleotides read TGTGCCAGCAGCTCCGAGGGGCATAGCAATCAGCCCCAGCATTTT.

The genes are TRBV28 and TRBJ1-2; D unclear. The CDR3 runs 14 residues. V gave up 2 bases and J gave up 10 bases, with 17 bases separating them. Germline-derived CDR1 and CDR2 are MDHEN and SYDVKM. CDR3 nucleotide sequence: TGTGCCAGCAGTTTAATCGTAGGTGGCGGCTACTACACCTTC. The encoded protein is CASSLIVGGGYYTF.

The CDR3 reads CASSLVTGSGYTF. In DNA, the CDR3 is TGTGCCAGCAGCTTGGTGACAGGGTCGGGCTACACCTTC. The chain is built from TRBV5-4 and TRBJ1-2; TRBD1 agrees at 7 bases. V trimming: 0 bases; J trimming: 8 bases; junction bases outside the gene matches: 4. Germline V gene sequence: CDR1 SGHNT, CDR2 YYREEE (reference sequence). The CDR3 extends over 13 amino acids.

The J gene is TRBJ2-3, the V gene TRBV19; 7 positions agree with TRBD2. Per the germline V gene, CDR1 is LNHDA and CDR2 is SQIVND (reference sequence). This CDR3 has 15 residues. V gave up 5 bases and J gave up 2 bases; unmatched junction bases: 7. The CDR3 reads CASSSGLVVTDTQYF. The DNA of the CDR3 is TGTGCCAGTAGTTCAGGACTAGTGGTCACAGATACGCAGTATTTT.

The gene calls are TRBV6-1 and TRBJ2-7; TRBD2 agrees at 7 bases. This CDR3 has 14 amino acids. Per the germline V gene, CDR1 is MNHNS and CDR2 is SASEGT. Losses at the gene ends were 10 bases for V and 0 bases for J; bases not matched to a gene: 9. The CDR3 coding sequence is TGTGCCAACTTGGGGAGGGATAGCTCCTACGAGCAGTACTTC. Its protein product is CANLGRDSSYEQYF.

The chain joins TRBV5-6 to TRBJ2-7; D not resolved. Deletions cut 1 base from V and 1 base from J, with 12 bases between. Germline assignment: CDR1 SGHDT and CDR2 YYEEEE. This CDR3 comprises 15 residues. The CDR3 nucleotides read TGTGCCAGCAGCTTGAATCCCAGACATTCCTACGAGCAGTACGTC. Translation: CASSLNPRHSYEQYV.

The V gene is TRBV7-8, the J gene TRBJ2-7, with a possible D match to TRBD1 (5 bases). CDR1 SGHVS and CDR2 FQNEAQ come from the germline V gene. Trimming cost V 5 bases and J 4 bases, with 12 bases left between them. The CDR3 spans 13 residues. Here the CDR3 DNA reads TGTGCCAGCAGCCCCGCCCAGGGTTACGAGCAGTACTTC. It yields the protein CASSPAQGYEQYF.

J is TRBJ1-2 and V is TRBV18; TRBD1 is a possible D gene (6 bases). V shed 3 bases and J shed 4 bases, with 12 bases lying between them. The germline V gene has CDR1 KGHSH and CDR2 LQKENI. The CDR3 has 14 amino acids. CDR3 loop: CASSPGHSLYGYTF. The CDR3 region has the DNA TGTGCCAGCTCACCGGGACATTCCCTCTATGGCTACACCTTC.

This rearrangement joins TRBV5-6 to TRBJ1-6; D is perhaps TRBD1 (5 bases). With 4 bases removed from V and 0 bases from J, the gap between germline ends came to 11 bases. Germline V lookup: CDR1 SGHDT, CDR2 YYEEEE. The CDR3 totals 16 residues. CDR3 nucleotides: TGTGCCAGCAGCGGCAGGGCGAGCTCCTATAATTCACCCCTCCACTTT. Its protein product is CASSGRASSYNSPLHF.

The J gene is TRBJ2-5, the V gene TRBV7-3; 8 nucleotides match TRBD1. CDR3 size: 14 residues. Trimming removed 2 bases from V and 4 bases from J; junction bases left unmatched: 3. CDR1 is SGHTA, CDR2 FQGTGA, per germline. The CDR3 region is CASSLGRGRETQYF. In DNA, the CDR3 is TGTGCCAGCAGCTTAGGCAGGGGGCGAGAGACCCAGTACTTC.

The DNA of the CDR3 is TGTGCCAGCTCACCTTATTCACGGGCGGCAGAGGTGAACACTGAAGCTTTCTTT. Its protein is CASSPYSRAAEVNTEAFF. The chain links TRBV18 to TRBJ1-1; D ambiguous. Germline-derived CDR1 and CDR2 are KGHSH and LQKENI. The CDR3 is 18 residues long. V gave up 3 bases and J gave up 0 bases, with 20 bases separating them.

This chain links TRBV28 with TRBJ1-5; 7 nucleotides match TRBD1. J was trimmed by 0 bases and V by 2 bases; bases with no gene match: 16. The CDR3 runs to 20 residues. CDR1 is MDHEN and CDR2 is SYDVKM in the germline V gene. CDR3 protein: CASSLGSRSWGQFSNQPQHF. CDR3 in DNA: TGTGCCAGCAGTTTAGGGAGTCGTTCGTGGGGACAGTTTAGCAATCAGCCCCAGCATTTT.